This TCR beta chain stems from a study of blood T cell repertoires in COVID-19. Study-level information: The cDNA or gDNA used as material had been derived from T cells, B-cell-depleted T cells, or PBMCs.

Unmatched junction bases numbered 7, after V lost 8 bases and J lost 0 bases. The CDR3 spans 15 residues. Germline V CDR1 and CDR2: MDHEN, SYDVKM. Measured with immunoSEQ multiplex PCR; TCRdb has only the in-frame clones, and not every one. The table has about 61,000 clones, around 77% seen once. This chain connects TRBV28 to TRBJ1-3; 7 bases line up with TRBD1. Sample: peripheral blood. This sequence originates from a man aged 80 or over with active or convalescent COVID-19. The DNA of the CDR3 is TGTGCCAGCGGTCTGACAGGGAGCTCTGGAAACACCATATATTTT. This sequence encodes CASGLTGSSGNTIYF.